A single sample gave rise to the 28 T cell receptor beta chains below, sequenced in a study of identical twins. TCRdb itself ran the 5' RACE reads through MiXCR, one entry per CDR3 protein. The data contain hundreds of thousands of distinct CDR3 sequences, approximately 13% of them singletons. In addition, the sample was reused for a study of yellow fever vaccine responses in identical twins.

Sequenced input: CD8+ T cells sorted from blood. These receptors all stem from a woman under 30 in good health.

This clonotype was seen a handful of times. The J gene is TRBJ2-7, the V gene TRBV24-1; 12 positions match TRBD1. Germline loops: CDR1 KGHDR, CDR2 SFDVKD. The CDR3 runs 16 residues. Trimming removed 4 bases from V and 5 bases from J; junction bases left unmatched: 8. DNA of the CDR3: TGTGCCACCAGTGACCCCCGGGACAGGGGGCCCGACGAGCAGTACTTC. Translating it yields CATSDPRDRGPDEQYF.

This clonotype was observed a few times. J is TRBJ2-1 and V is TRBV12-3 or TRBV12-4, with TRBD2 identical over 8 bases. This CDR3 spans 13 amino acids. The junction had 5 bases not matched to a gene; V was cut back by 5 bases and J by 8 bases. The CDR3 sequence is CASSPGLADEQFF. For the CDR3, the DNA is TGTGCCAGCAGTCCCGGACTAGCCGATGAGCAGTTCTTC.

This chain joins TRBV9 and TRBJ1-1, with D possibly matching TRBD1 (5 bases). V gave up 0 bases and J gave up 8 bases, with 14 bases separating them. CDR3 size: 14 residues. The germline V gene encodes CDR1 SGDLS and CDR2 YYNGEE. The CDR3 protein is CASSVEEQDFEAFF. Written as DNA, the CDR3 is TGTGCCAGCAGCGTAGAAGAACAGGACTTCGAAGCTTTCTTT.

This chain uses TRBV19 with TRBJ1-1; 7 bases line up with TRBD1. V lost 10 bases and J lost 11; bases outside the gene matches: 13. CDR1 is LNHDA and CDR2 is SQIVND in the germline V gene (reference sequence). The CDR3 consists of 12 residues. The CDR3 reads CATSTDPGGAFF. The CDR3 nucleotides read TGTGCCACTTCGACAGACCCAGGGGGGGCTTTCTTT.

There are many counts of this clonotype. The chain has TRBV12-3 or TRBV12-4 and TRBJ2-7; D possibly corresponds to TRBD2 (6 bases). V was clipped by 4 bases and J by 2 bases, with 12 bases between them. The CDR3 sequence is 14 residues long. CDR3 protein: CASSSTGLTYEQYF. The CDR3 DNA reads as TGTGCCAGCAGTTCAACGGGACTTACCTACGAGCAGTACTTC.

This clonotype was detected ten times or more. The V and J genes are TRBV7-9 and TRBJ2-5, with 10 bases matching TRBD1. This CDR3 has 15 amino acids. With 5 bases clipped from V and 5 bases from J, the junction kept 8 bases outside the gene matches. CDR1 SEHNR and CDR2 FQNEAQ come from the germline V gene (reference sequence). CDR3 in DNA: TGTGCCAGCAGCCGGGGACAGGGGAGAATTGAGACCCAGTACTTC. Translation gives CASSRGQGRIETQYF.

The rearrangement links TRBV6-5 to TRBJ1-1; perhaps TRBD1 as D (5 bases). V was clipped by 2 bases and J by 4 bases, with 14 bases between them. CDR3 length: 15 residues. Germline CDR1 is MNHEY and CDR2 is SVGAGI. In nucleotides, the CDR3 is TGTGCCAGCAGTTACCCATCCGGGGCTGGCACTGAAGCTTTCTTT. It translates to CASSYPSGAGTEAFF.

Ten or more counts support this clonotype. The chain uses TRBV15 and TRBJ2-1, with D maybe TRBD2 (7 bases). The CDR3 has 16 amino acids. Per germline, CDR1 LNHNV and CDR2 YYDKDF (reference sequence). V gave up 0 bases and J gave up 5 bases, with 14 bases separating them. The CDR3 nucleotides read TGTGCCACCAGCAGAGATAGGGGGGGGACTAACAATGAGCAGTTCTTC. This sequence encodes CATSRDRGGTNNEQFF.

This clonotype was observed at least ten times. This chain's CDR3 is CSAKGQSDTEAFF. The CDR3 DNA reads TGCAGTGCCAAAGGGCAGTCTGACACTGAAGCTTTCTTT. This chain connects TRBV20-1 to TRBJ1-1; the D is unclear. From germline, CDR1 is DFQATT and CDR2 SNEGSKA (reference sequence). The CDR3 consists of 13 residues. V shed 6 bases and J shed 3 bases, with 14 bases lying between them.

The V and J genes are TRBV7-8 and TRBJ2-7; D might be TRBD1 (6 bases). Trimming left V 4 bases short and J 3 bases short, with 10 bases between. Germline V gene sequence: CDR1 SGHVS, CDR2 FQNEAQ. The CDR3 contains 13 residues. CDR3 protein: CASSSGQFYEQYV. The CDR3 DNA is TGTGCCAGCAGCTCTGGACAGTTCTACGAGCAGTACGTC.

The chain carries TRBV20-1 and TRBJ2-2, with D unresolved. Per the germline V gene, CDR1 is DFQATT and CDR2 is SNEGSKA (reference sequence). Trimming pared 6 bases from V and 2 bases from J, leaving 19 bases between. This CDR3 region has 16 residues. Written as DNA, the CDR3 is TGCAGTGCCCCGGGCGGTGGGCTGGTAAACACCGGGGAGCTGTTTTTT. Its protein product is CSAPGGGLVNTGELFF.

There are a few counts of this clonotype. This chain links TRBV4-1 with TRBJ2-1; TRBD1 or TRBD2 may be the D gene (5 bases each). The CDR3 totals 16 residues. CDR1 is MGHRA and CDR2 is YSYEKL in the germline V gene. Trimming cost V 4 bases and J 5 bases, with 18 bases left between them. This chain's CDR3 is CASSPSDWARDNEQFF. DNA for the CDR3: TGCGCCAGCAGCCCTTCGGACTGGGCCAGGGACAATGAGCAGTTCTTC.

This clonotype was observed a few times. The chain recombines TRBV20-1 with TRBJ2-1; 16 nucleotides agree with TRBD2. This CDR3 spans 16 amino acids. With V trimmed by 0 bases and J by 8 bases, 4 bases remained unmatched. The germline gives CDR1 DFQATT, CDR2 SNEGSKA (reference sequence). The CDR3 loop is CSARDGTSGRAYEQFF. The CDR3 DNA sequence: TGCAGTGCTAGAGACGGGACTAGCGGGAGGGCCTATGAGCAGTTCTTC.

This clonotype was detected a few times. The CDR3, as DNA: TGTGCCAGCAGCTTAGAGACCGGGGCCCTAGCCAAAAACATTCAGTACTTC. The encoded protein is CASSLETGALAKNIQYF. The chain couples TRBV7-9 to TRBJ2-4, with D possibly called TRBD1 or TRBD2 (5 bases each). Trimming pared 1 base from V and 0 bases from J, leaving 13 bases between. Germline V gives CDR1 SEHNR, CDR2 FQNEAQ (reference sequence). CDR3 size: 17 residues.

There are a few counts of this clonotype. The V and J genes are TRBV12-3 or TRBV12-4 and TRBJ2-2; D gene unclear. V lost 7 bases to trimming and J lost 3 bases, with 3 bases between them. The CDR3 consists of 11 residues. The CDR3 nucleotides read TGTGCCAGCATTGACACCGGGGAGCTGTTTTTT. Protein sequence: CASIDTGELFF.

The rearrangement links TRBV4-1 to TRBJ2-1; TRBD2 matches at 11 bases. The CDR3 is 15 residues long. CDR1 and CDR2 from the germline V gene are MGHRA and YSYEKL. Unmatched junction bases numbered 3, after V lost 1 base and J lost 7 bases. The CDR3 reads CASSQGLAGRNEQFF. CDR3 nucleotide sequence: TGCGCCAGCAGCCAAGGACTAGCGGGGCGGAATGAGCAGTTCTTC.

The chain recombines TRBV7-2 with TRBJ2-1; TRBD2 matches at 9 bases. Germline assignment: CDR1 SGHTA and CDR2 FQGNSA. With V trimmed by 0 bases and J by 3 bases, 12 bases remained unmatched. This CDR3 has 19 amino acids. CDR3 sequence reads: CASSLAQGGREHHYNEQFF. The CDR3 DNA sequence: TGTGCCAGCAGCTTAGCGCAGGGCGGGAGGGAGCATCACTACAATGAGCAGTTCTTC.

J is TRBJ2-4 and V is TRBV5-4, with 7 bases aligning to TRBD1. The germline CDR1 and CDR2 sequences are SGHNT and YYREEE (reference sequence). The CDR3 runs to 14 residues. V lost 4 bases, J lost 5 bases, and 6 bases stayed unmatched. For the CDR3, the DNA is TGTGCCAGCAGCCCCGGGACAGCTGAAAACATTCAGTACTTC. It translates to CASSPGTAENIQYF.

In this sample, this clonotype turned up many times. The V and J genes are TRBV7-6 and TRBJ1-1, with 9 positions matching TRBD1. The junction had 1 base not matched to a gene; V was cut back by 5 bases and J by 0 bases. Germline values: CDR1 SGHVS, CDR2 FNYEAQ. This CDR3 has 14 amino acids. CDR3 loop: CASSRDRVNTEAFF. CDR3 coding DNA: TGTGCCAGCAGCCGGGACAGGGTGAACACTGAAGCTTTCTTT.

The sample holds a few counts of this clonotype. This chain joins TRBV7-9 and TRBJ2-5; perhaps D is TRBD1 or TRBD2 (5 bases each). Germline V lookup: CDR1 SEHNR, CDR2 FQNEAQ (reference sequence). V was cut by 5 bases and J by 6 bases, with 19 bases left in between. The CDR3 totals 15 residues. The CDR3 DNA reads TGTGCCAGCAGCCCGGGACGGCTCGGTGAGAAGACCCAGTACTTC. The encoded protein is CASSPGRLGEKTQYF.

The V call is TRBV6-1, the J call TRBJ2-7, with unresolved D. The CDR3 has 12 amino acids. The V end lost 3 bases, the J end lost 1 base, and 4 bases lay between the germline ends. Germline assignment: CDR1 MNHNS and CDR2 SASEGT. CDR3 DNA sequence: TGTGCCAGCAGTGACGGATCCTACGAGCAGTACGTC. Amino acids: CASSDGSYEQYV.

J is TRBJ2-1 and V is TRBV5-6; D tentatively fits TRBD1 or TRBD2 (6 bases each). From germline, CDR1 is SGHDT and CDR2 YYEEEE. V shed 5 bases and J shed 9 bases, with 9 bases lying between them. The CDR3 extends over 11 amino acids. The CDR3 nucleotides are TGTGCCAGCAGTTCGGGGGCTGAGCAGTTCTTC. Translated, it gives CASSSGAEQFF.

This clonotype was picked up many times. The chain combines TRBV5-5 with TRBJ2-1; maybe TRBD2 (6 bases). CDR3 size: 14 residues. Germline V lookup: CDR1 SGHKS, CDR2 YYEKEE (reference sequence). With 4 bases removed from V and 6 bases from J, the gap between germline ends came to 14 bases. CDR3 nucleotides: TGTGCCAGCAGCCGTGGAGCGGGTCTCAATGAGCAGTTCTTC. It translates to CASSRGAGLNEQFF.

This chain links TRBV28 with TRBJ2-1; TRBD2 matches at 7 bases. The CDR3 covers 19 residues. V was clipped by 5 bases and J by 8 bases; unmatched bases: 24. Germline lookup yields CDR1 MDHEN and CDR2 SYDVKM. CDR3 in amino acids: CASSSHHLGGRVLRYEQFF. The CDR3 region has the DNA TGTGCCAGCAGTAGCCATCATCTCGGGGGGAGGGTTTTGCGTTATGAGCAGTTCTTC.

The DNA of the CDR3 is TGTGCCAGTAGTATAGTCGGGGGGAAGAACACCGGGGAGCTGTTTTTT. Residues: CASSIVGGKNTGELFF. The V call is TRBV19, the J call TRBJ2-2; 7 nucleotides match TRBD2. The germline CDR1 and CDR2 sequences are LNHDA and SQIVND (reference sequence). V was pared by 1 base and J by 1 base, with 3 bases of the junction left unmatched. The CDR3 spans 16 residues.

This chain uses TRBV7-2 with TRBJ1-2; maybe TRBD1 (5 bases). The V gene lost 5 bases and the J gene lost 4 bases, with 11 bases spanning the gap. CDR3 length: 13 amino acids. Germline lookup yields CDR1 SGHTA and CDR2 FQGNSA. The CDR3 loop reads CASSLGLFYGYTF. The CDR3 region has the DNA TGTGCCAGCAGCCTGGGACTGTTCTATGGCTACACCTTC.

This clonotype was observed at least ten times. The chain is built from TRBV7-9 and TRBJ2-6; D ambiguous. Per germline, CDR1 SEHNR and CDR2 FQNEAQ (reference sequence). The CDR3 is 15 amino acids. The V end lost 2 bases, the J end lost 4 bases, and 9 bases lay between the germline ends. CDR3 nucleotides: TGTGCCAGCAGCTTATCGGCCAGAGGGGCCAACGTCCTGACTTTC. Translation: CASSLSARGANVLTF. The complete variable domain, with remaining parts taken from reference TRBV7-9 and TRBJ2-6, reads DTGVSQNPRHKITKRGQNVTFRCDPISEHNRLYWYRQTLGQGPEFLTYFQNEAQLEKSRLLSDRFSAERPKGSFSTLEIQRTEQGDSAMYLCASSLSARGANVLTFGAGSRLTVL.

The J gene is TRBJ1-6, the V gene TRBV15; no clear D gene. The CDR3 covers 14 residues. V lost 0 bases, J lost 9 bases, and 9 bases lay in between. In germline, CDR1 is LNHNV, CDR2 YYDKDF (reference sequence). CDR3 sequence: CATSRDSEGSPLHF. In nucleotides, the CDR3 is TGTGCCACCAGCAGAGATTCGGAGGGTTCACCCCTCCACTTT.